The 29 T cell receptor beta chains reported below all come from one sample, sequenced in a study of blood T cells in healthy people across ages. A J-beta primer mix and a sample-barcoded 5' primer were used in a second PCR of about 7 to 12 cycles. MiXCR, applied by TCRdb to the 5' RACE reads, yields one record per CDR3 protein. The sample has roughly 1.9 million distinct CDR3 sequences; 30% to 40% are singletons. Sequenced material: blood. The receptors were gathered from a human donor in good health.

The rearrangement links TRBV28 to TRBJ2-7; TRBD1 aligns across 7 bases. CDR1 is MDHEN and CDR2 is SYDVKM in the germline V gene. There are 15 residues in the CDR3. The V gene end was trimmed by 2 bases and the J gene end by 2 bases; junction bases not matched to a gene: 6. CDR3: CASSLRGTATYEQYF. CDR3 DNA: TGTGCCAGCAGTTTACGTGGGACAGCTACCTACGAGCAGTACTTC.

J is TRBJ2-1 and V is TRBV5-6; D might be TRBD1 (6 bases). The CDR3 totals 19 residues. V lost 4 bases to trimming and J lost 4 bases, with 27 bases between them. Germline assignment: CDR1 SGHDT and CDR2 YYEEEE. Here the CDR3 reads CASSSERTRGSHSYNEQFF. The CDR3 DNA reads as TGTGCCAGCAGCAGCGAGAGGACCAGGGGCTCGCACTCATACAATGAGCAGTTCTTC. The full variable domain, rest sourced from reference TRBV5-6 and TRBJ2-1, is DAGVTQSPTHLIKTRGQQVTLRCSPKSGHDTVSWYQQALGQGPQFIFQYYEEEERQRGNFPDRFSGHQFPNYSSELNVNALLLGDSALYLCASSSERTRGSHSYNEQFFGPGTRLTVL.

The CDR3: CASRGQGGYEPQHF. CDR3 sequence (DNA): TGTGCCAGCAGGGGACAGGGAGGATACGAGCCCCAGCATTTT. V is TRBV6-5 and J is TRBJ1-5; 9 positions match TRBD1. With 6 bases clipped from V and 8 bases from J, the junction kept 8 bases outside the gene matches. The CDR3 has 14 amino acids. Per the germline V gene, CDR1 is MNHEY and CDR2 is SVGAGI.

This chain links TRBV3-1 with TRBJ2-3, with D tentatively TRBD2 (5 bases). Germline V gene lookup returns CDR1 LGHDT and CDR2 YNNKEL (reference sequence). The V and J ends lost 3 bases and 8 bases respectively, with 12 bases between them. The CDR3 spans 13 residues. The CDR3 DNA reads TGTGCCAGCAGCCAGCTAGCTGGGTCTACGCAGTATTTT. It translates to CASSQLAGSTQYF.

DNA for the CDR3: TGTGCCAGCAGTTACGACGCTGGGACAGGACTTTCCTACGAGCAGTACTTC. It is translated as CASSYDAGTGLSYEQYF. The rearrangement uses TRBV6-2 or TRBV6-3 and TRBJ2-7, with TRBD1 matching over 8 bases. Per germline, CDR1 MNHEY and CDR2 SVGEGT. The CDR3 has 17 residues. V lost 2 bases and J lost 1; bases outside the gene matches: 10.

This chain joins TRBV20-1 and TRBJ1-4, with a tentative D call TRBD1 (5 bases). CDR3 length: 14 residues. V was shortened by 6 bases and J by 0 bases, with 11 bases between the two germline ends. Germline V gene data show CDR1 as DFQATT and CDR2 as SNEGSKA (reference sequence). The CDR3 spells CSAGTGTTNEKLFF. The CDR3 DNA follows: TGCAGTGCAGGGACCGGGACAACTAATGAAAAACTGTTTTTT.

This clonotype was detected a few times. CDR3: CASSPDRARGAFF. As DNA, the CDR3 is TGTGCCAGCAGCCCGGACAGGGCCAGGGGAGCTTTCTTT. The chain couples TRBV7-2 to TRBJ1-1; 8 nucleotides align to TRBD1. J lost 10 bases, V lost 5 bases, and 9 bases had no gene match. Per the germline V gene, CDR1 is SGHTA and CDR2 is FQGNSA. This CDR3 comprises 13 residues.

This clonotype was found a few times. The V call is TRBV4-1, the J call TRBJ1-1, with a tentative D call TRBD1 (5 bases). CDR3 length equals 15 residues. Germline loops: CDR1 MGHRA, CDR2 YSYEKL. Trimming took off 0 bases at V and 6 bases at J, with 14 bases between the two ends. DNA of the CDR3: TGCGCCAGCAGCCAAGACAGGGCCCGGGTGGCTGAAGCTTTCTTT. Protein product: CASSQDRARVAEAFF.

The chain joins TRBV29-1 to TRBJ2-7, with D unresolved. Germline loops: CDR1 SQVTM, CDR2 ANQGSEA. This CDR3 comprises 13 residues. The V and J ends lost 4 bases and 4 bases respectively, with 14 bases between them. In nucleotides, the CDR3 is TGCAGCGTTGCTCAGGACGGAGATTACGAGCAGTACTTC. Translation: CSVAQDGDYEQYF.

The chain joins TRBV7-2 to TRBJ1-2; D is ambiguous. Trimming shortened V by 2 bases and J by 4 bases, and 14 bases separated the two germline ends. This CDR3 has 15 residues. Germline V gives CDR1 SGHTA, CDR2 FQGNSA. CDR3: CASSLLLGPPYGYTF. CDR3 DNA: TGTGCCAGCAGCTTATTATTAGGCCCCCCCTATGGCTACACCTTC.

This clonotype has just a few counts. This chain links TRBV14 with TRBJ1-1; D gene unclear. The length of the CDR3 is 16 residues. Germline CDR1 is SGHDN and CDR2 is FVKESK. The V end lost 0 bases, the J end lost 0 bases, and 11 bases lay between the germline ends. CDR3 sequence: CASSQDFGLLNTEAFF. The CDR3 region has the DNA TGTGCCAGCAGCCAAGATTTTGGTCTACTGAACACTGAAGCTTTCTTT.

In its sample, this clonotype was seen a few times. The chain couples TRBV6-1 to TRBJ2-4; either TRBD1 or TRBD2 may fit D (5 bases each). The CDR3 length is 14 residues. Trimming took off 2 bases at V and 8 bases at J, with 13 bases between the two ends. The V gene's germline CDR1 is MNHNS and CDR2 SASEGT. The CDR3 DNA follows: TGTGCCAGCAGTGAATATCGTATGGGGGACATTCAGTACTTC. Residues: CASSEYRMGDIQYF.

This clonotype was seen at least ten times. This chain joins TRBV19 and TRBJ1-1; the D is unclear. CDR3 length equals 11 residues. The V and J ends lost 9 bases and 1 base respectively, with 6 bases between them. Per germline, CDR1 LNHDA and CDR2 SQIVND (reference sequence). The CDR3 here is CASSTNTEAFF. CDR3 in DNA: TGTGCCAGCAGCACGAACACTGAAGCTTTCTTT. The variable domain in full, completed from reference TRBV19 and TRBJ1-1, reads DGGITQSPKYLFRKEGQNVTLSCEQNLNHDAMYWYRQDPGQGLRLIYYSQIVNDFQKGDIAEGYSVSREKKESFPLTVTSAQKNPTAFYLCASSTNTEAFFGQGTRLTVV.

The chain employs TRBV4-3 and TRBJ2-3, with a weak D call TRBD1 (6 bases). The CDR3 has 16 amino acids. Trimming shortened V by 6 bases and J by 1 base, and 17 bases separated the two germline ends. CDR1 and CDR2 (germline): LGHNA, YSLEER. Here the CDR3 reads CASSYWDTERTDTQYF. The CDR3 DNA follows: TGCGCCAGCAGTTATTGGGACACAGAACGCACAGATACGCAGTATTTT.

The chain combines TRBV5-1 with TRBJ2-4; D remains unclear. TRBJ2-5 matches the DNA end more closely, so the J call is doubtful. Germline V gene sequence: CDR1 SGHRS, CDR2 YFSETQ. The CDR3 has 14 amino acids. CDR3 sequence: CASSLSASSETQYF. The CDR3 region has the DNA TGCGCCAGCAGCTTGTCCGCCAGTTCAGAGACCCAGTACTTC.

This sequence joins TRBV4-3 and TRBJ2-1; maybe TRBD1 (5 bases). Between the trimmed V and J ends, which lost 0 bases and 0 bases, there was a span of 9 bases. This CDR3 spans 16 amino acids. Germline loops: CDR1 LGHNA, CDR2 YSLEER. In nucleotides, the CDR3 is TGCGCCAGCAGCCAAGAGACAGCCTCCTCCTACAATGAGCAGTTCTTC. Translating it yields CASSQETASSYNEQFF.

The chain has TRBV4-2 and TRBJ1-4; 7 nucleotides line up with TRBD1. CDR3 size: 15 residues. J lost 5 bases, V lost 0 bases, and 3 bases had no gene match. CDR1 LGHNA and CDR2 YNFKEQ come from the germline V gene. Written as DNA, the CDR3 is TGTGCCAGCAGCCAAGATCTCAGGGGGAATGAAAAACTGTTTTTT. It encodes CASSQDLRGNEKLFF.

Points on this clonotype: A junction end diverges from the germline sequence, so it may reflect a read error. The V call is TRBV7-7, the J call TRBJ2-7; TRBD1 matches at 8 bases. Per the germline V gene, CDR1 is SSHAT and CDR2 is FNYEAQ (reference sequence). The CDR3 spans 16 residues. In DNA form, the CDR3 reads TGTGCTAGCAGCTCGAACGACAGGGGCCCGACCTACGAGCAGTACTTC. Protein: CASSSNDRGPTYEQYF.

The chain couples TRBV7-3 to TRBJ2-1; 10 positions match TRBD2. J gave up 5 bases and V 5 bases, and 15 bases lay outside the gene matches. The CDR3 has 18 residues. Germline-derived CDR1 and CDR2 are SGHTA and FQGTGA. CDR3 sequence (DNA): TGTGCCAGCAGCCCTACCGGGGCTAGCGGGGGATATCACAATGAGCAGTTCTTC. Encoded protein: CASSPTGASGGYHNEQFF. Full variable domain (missing parts from reference TRBV7-3 and TRBJ2-1): GAGVSQTPSNKVTEKGKYVELRCDPISGHTALYWYRQSLGQGPEFLIYFQGTGAADDSGLPNDRFFAVRPEGSVSTLKIQRTERGDSAVYLCASSPTGASGGYHNEQFFGPGTRLTVL.

This clonotype has more than one count but fewer than ten. The chain recombines TRBV12-3 or TRBV12-4 with TRBJ2-5; no firm D call. V lost 3 bases, J lost 2 bases, and 10 bases lay in between. The CDR3 covers 14 residues. CDR3 residues: CASSFIRAQETQYF. The DNA for the CDR3 is TGTGCCAGCAGTTTCATTCGGGCACAAGAGACCCAGTACTTC.

This clonotype was found a few times. V usage is TRBV5-6 and J usage is TRBJ2-5; D is ambiguous. The germline V gene has CDR1 SGHDT and CDR2 YYEEEE. Trimming cost V 4 bases and J 1 base, with 14 bases left between them. The CDR3 has 15 residues. CDR3 residues: CASSIRPRPQETQYF. Here the CDR3 DNA reads TGTGCCAGCAGCATCCGACCGCGTCCCCAAGAGACCCAGTACTTC.

This clonotype was seen ten or more times. This rearrangement joins TRBV20-1 to TRBJ2-5; tentatively, D is TRBD1 (6 bases). Germline V gene data show CDR1 as DFQATT and CDR2 as SNEGSKA (reference sequence). Trimming cost V 5 bases and J 2 bases, with 12 bases left between them. This CDR3 comprises 13 residues. Written as DNA, the CDR3 is TGCAGTGCTCAAAGGACAGTTCAAGAGACCCAGTACTTC. Translated: CSAQRTVQETQYF.

This clonotype was recorded a few times. CDR3 protein: CASCRATGELFF. In DNA form, the CDR3 reads TGTGCCAGCTGTAGAGCCACCGGGGAGCTGTTTTTT. The V and J genes are TRBV12-3 or TRBV12-4 and TRBJ2-2; no reliable D call. The CDR3 length is 12 residues. With 8 bases removed from V and 4 bases from J, the gap between germline ends came to 8 bases.

This sequence joins TRBV6-1 and TRBJ1-5; D gene unclear. CDR1 and CDR2 from the germline V gene are MNHNS and SASEGT. With 2 bases removed from V and 0 bases from J, the gap between germline ends came to 8 bases. The CDR3 has 15 amino acids. The CDR3 protein is CASSETEYSNQPQHF. The CDR3 DNA sequence: TGTGCCAGCAGTGAAACAGAATATAGCAATCAGCCCCAGCATTTT.

The chain joins TRBV5-1 to TRBJ2-7; D ambiguous. The CDR3 totals 13 residues. V lost 6 bases and J 6 bases, leaving 16 bases between the germline ends. The V gene's germline CDR1 is SGHRS and CDR2 YFSETQ. CDR3 region: CASTLDDISEQYF. The CDR3 DNA is TGCGCCAGCACCCTTGACGACATCTCCGAGCAGTACTTC. Full variable domain (rest looked up from reference TRBV5-1 and TRBJ2-7): KAGVTQTPRYLIKTRGQQVTLSCSPISGHRSVSWYQQTPGQGLQFLFEYFSETQRNKGNFPGRFSGRQFSNSRSEMNVSTLELGDSALYLCASTLDDISEQYFGPGTRLTVT.

The rearrangement links TRBV6-6 to TRBJ1-4; 9 bases map to TRBD1. Germline CDR1 is MNHNY and CDR2 is SVGAGI (reference sequence). There are 14 residues in the CDR3. With 6 bases clipped from V and 14 bases from J, the junction kept 13 bases outside the gene matches. For the CDR3, the DNA is TGTGCCAGCAGCGACAGGGGGAGGGCTGAGTTTCTGTTTTTT. This encodes CASSDRGRAEFLFF.

This clonotype has a count of ten or more. The chain recombines TRBV4-3 with TRBJ2-1; TRBD2 agrees at 11 bases. CDR3 length: 14 residues. In germline, CDR1 is LGHNA, CDR2 YSLEER. Trimming cost V 2 bases and J 10 bases; bases outside gene matches: 4. The CDR3 DNA reads as TGCGCCAGCAGCCAACTAGCGGGGGGCTCCGAGCAGTTCTTC. This encodes CASSQLAGGSEQFF.

This chain uses TRBV6-2 or TRBV6-3 with TRBJ2-7, with 7 positions matching TRBD1. The ends lost 2 bases at V and 7 bases at J; junction bases unmatched: 5. CDR1 MNHEY and CDR2 SVGEGT come from the germline V gene. The CDR3 covers 13 residues. The CDR3 sequence: CASSYASRGEQYF. CDR3 sequence (DNA): TGTGCCAGCAGTTACGCGTCCAGGGGGGAGCAGTACTTC.

This clonotype was seen only a few times. The chain employs TRBV2 and TRBJ2-5; D uncertain. The germline CDR1 and CDR2 sequences are SNHLY and FYNNEI. The germline V and J ends were trimmed by 3 bases and 11 bases, with 7 bases remaining between them. The CDR3 runs 10 residues. The CDR3 is CASSEEEQYF. CDR3 DNA sequence: TGTGCCAGCAGTGAGGAAGAGCAGTACTTC.